This TCR beta chain was found in a study of shared clonotypes between healthy human individuals. Germline V gene sequence: CDR1 SEHNR, CDR2 FQNEAQ (reference sequence). V lost 1 base to trimming and J lost 11 bases, with 14 bases between them. The CDR3 sequence is 13 residues long. The repertoire was sequenced with immunoSEQ multiplex PCR; TCRdb's copy has only in-frame clones and lacks some. The sample yields hundreds of thousands of clones, around 78% seen once. This clone was picked up a small number of times. The TCR was taken from a woman aged 25 to 45 in good health. The chain combines TRBV7-9 with TRBJ1-1; possible D gene TRBD1, 6 bases. The material sequenced was memory CD4+ T cells sorted from blood. Stated subset: CD45RA-negative fraction. In DNA, the CDR3 is TGTGCCAGCAGCTTAGGATCTGGGGGCACTGCTTTCTTT. As protein: CASSLGSGGTAFF.